Each of the 27 T cell receptor beta chains below was sequenced from the same sample in a study of blood T cell repertoires in COVID-19. Produced via immunoSEQ multiplex PCR; TCRdb's table is partial and in-frame only. Of fewer than 200,000 clones in the sample, roughly 91% were seen once. The source material was peripheral blood. The receptors originated from a woman aged 50 to 60 with acute or convalescent COVID-19.

The chain uses TRBV4-1 and TRBJ1-4; 7 bases line up with TRBD1. The CDR3 has 16 residues. J was trimmed by 4 bases and V by 1 base; bases with no gene match: 6. Looked up from germline, CDR1 is MGHRA and CDR2 is YSYEKL. In DNA form, the CDR3 reads TGCGCCAGCAGCCAAGGAACCGGGACAGTTAATGAAAAACTGTTTTTT. The encoded protein is CASSQGTGTVNEKLFF.

The rearrangement uses TRBV24-1 and TRBJ2-1; 10 bases agree with TRBD2. CDR3 length: 16 amino acids. J lost 7 bases, V lost 9 bases, and 14 bases had no gene match. The germline V gene has CDR1 KGHDR and CDR2 SFDVKD. The CDR3 loop is CATAPSGSRGLNEQFF. The CDR3 DNA sequence: TGTGCCACCGCGCCTAGCGGGAGCAGGGGTTTGAATGAGCAGTTCTTC.

The chain couples TRBV28 to TRBJ1-2; 7 bases are a match to TRBD1. Germline V gives CDR1 MDHEN, CDR2 SYDVKM. J gave up 8 bases and V 5 bases, and 8 bases lay outside the gene matches. The CDR3 extends over 13 amino acids. CDR3 region: CASSHPTGTGYTF. Here the CDR3 DNA reads TGTGCCAGCAGTCACCCGACAGGGACAGGCTACACCTTC.

V usage is TRBV24-1 and J usage is TRBJ2-2; D is uncertain. Germline assignment: CDR1 KGHDR and CDR2 SFDVKD. CDR3 length: 15 amino acids. With 5 bases removed from V and 3 bases from J, the gap between germline ends came to 12 bases. CDR3 nucleotides: TGTGCCACCAGTGTGAGTCATGTGGACACCGGGGAGCTGTTTTTT. It yields the protein CATSVSHVDTGELFF.

The rearrangement links TRBV5-1 to TRBJ2-2; TRBD2 agrees at 9 bases. The CDR3 loop spans 15 amino acids. Germline lookup yields CDR1 SGHRS and CDR2 YFSETQ. V lost 6 bases to trimming and J lost 4 bases; unmatched junction nucleotides: 7. In DNA, the CDR3 is TGCGCCAGCACACAAGCGGGGGGAAGCACCGGGGAGCTGTTTTTT. Protein product: CASTQAGGSTGELFF.

This clone was recorded only once. The chain couples TRBV28 to TRBJ2-7, with TRBD2 matching 8 bases. Trimming took 7 bases from V and 4 from J; bases not matched to a gene: 9. The length of the CDR3 is 14 residues. Germline values: CDR1 MDHEN, CDR2 SYDVKM. The CDR3 sequence: CASTGSGRGYEQYF. CDR3 sequence (DNA): TGTGCCAGCACCGGCAGCGGGAGAGGATACGAGCAGTACTTC.

This clone was detected a few times. This chain joins TRBV7-9 and TRBJ1-1, with D tentatively TRBD1 (5 bases). Germline CDR1 is SEHNR and CDR2 is FQNEAQ (reference sequence). This CDR3 contains 12 residues. The germline V and J ends were trimmed by 11 bases and 3 bases, with 13 bases remaining between them. CDR3 region: CAGGALYTEAFF. CDR3 bases: TGTGCCGGAGGGGCGCTCTACACTGAAGCTTTCTTT. The full variable domain, rest sourced from reference TRBV7-9 and TRBJ1-1, is DTGVSQNPRHKITKRGQNVTFRCDPISEHNRLYWYRQTLGQGPEFLTYFQNEAQLEKSRLLSDRFSAERPKGSFSTLEIQRTEQGDSAMYLCAGGALYTEAFFGQGTRLTVV.

This clone was counted a few times. The chain carries TRBV5-1 and TRBJ2-1; 7 bases map to TRBD1. V lost 4 bases to trimming and J lost 5 bases; unmatched junction nucleotides: 9. The length of the CDR3 is 15 residues. CDR1 is SGHRS and CDR2 is YFSETQ in the germline V gene. The CDR3 is CASSGRTGMNNEQFF. In nucleotides, the CDR3 is TGCGCCAGCAGCGGAAGGACAGGTATGAACAATGAGCAGTTCTTC.

The chain uses TRBV29-1 and TRBJ2-1; 13 bases fit TRBD2. V was clipped by 4 bases and J by 0 bases; unmatched bases: 6. The CDR3 is 17 residues long. Germline V gene lookup returns CDR1 SQVTM and CDR2 ANQGSEA. The DNA of the CDR3 is TGCAGCGTTGTACTAGCGGGGGGGCAAATCTCCTACAATGAGCAGTTCTTC. As protein: CSVVLAGGQISYNEQFF.

V usage is TRBV4-1 and J usage is TRBJ2-3, with D maybe TRBD2 (6 bases). Germline CDR1 is MGHRA and CDR2 is YSYEKL. V lost 4 bases to trimming and J lost 4 bases, with 12 bases between them. The CDR3 has 14 amino acids. CDR3 nucleotides: TGCGCCAGCAGCCTGGGGCCTAGCGCAGATACGCAGTATTTT. This codes for CASSLGPSADTQYF.

V and J are TRBV18 and TRBJ2-7, with D perhaps matching TRBD2 (7 bases). Per germline, CDR1 KGHSH and CDR2 LQKENI. Deletions cut 6 bases from V and 7 bases from J, with 19 bases between. CDR3 length: 14 residues. CDR3 nucleotide sequence: TGTGCCAGCTCCCAAAAGGGGGGGACGTCGGAGCAGTACTTC. Its translation: CASSQKGGTSEQYF.

This chain connects TRBV27 to TRBJ1-2; D might be TRBD1 (6 bases). This CDR3 contains 16 residues. Trimming took 4 bases from V and 6 from J, leaving 21 bases between them. Germline V gene data show CDR1 as MNHEY and CDR2 as SMNVEV (reference sequence). CDR3 DNA sequence: TGTGCCAGCAGTTCCCGAAGGGGGTTGACGGTCGATGGCTACACCTTC. This translates into CASSSRRGLTVDGYTF.

The chain couples TRBV2 to TRBJ1-6; D unresolved. This CDR3 is 12 amino acids long. Germline-derived CDR1 and CDR2 are SNHLY and FYNNEI. The V end was cut by 7 bases, the J end by 8 bases, with 9 bases between. This chain's CDR3 is CASTKPDSPLHF. CDR3 sequence (DNA): TGTGCCAGCACTAAACCGGATTCACCCCTCCACTTT.

This chain joins TRBV5-4 and TRBJ2-7; 7 bases are a match to TRBD2. CDR1 is SGHNT and CDR2 is YYREEE in the germline V gene (reference sequence). The CDR3 spans 17 residues. The trim removed 5 bases at V and 2 bases at J, leaving 16 bases unmatched. The CDR3 DNA sequence: TGTGCCAGCAGTTTGAACGCACTGGCGGGAGAGCCCTACGAGCAGTACTTC. Translating gives CASSLNALAGEPYEQYF.

The chain recombines TRBV6-2 or TRBV6-3 with TRBJ1-1, with TRBD1 as a possible D gene (5 bases). This CDR3 has 14 residues. Germline CDR1 reads MNHEY; CDR2 reads SVGEGT. V was shortened by 0 bases and J by 10 bases, with 15 bases between the two germline ends. CDR3 residues: CASSYSQGISVAFF. The CDR3 DNA is TGTGCCAGCAGTTACTCCCAGGGAATATCGGTAGCTTTCTTT.

About this clone itself: Other DNA sequences in this specimen translate into the identical CDR3. The chain couples TRBV25-1 to TRBJ1-5; 7 bases align to TRBD1. Trimming cost V 6 bases and J 4 bases; bases outside gene matches: 0. The CDR3 is made up of 12 amino acids. The germline gives CDR1 MGHDK, CDR2 SYGVNS. The CDR3 region is CASRQGNQPQHF. The CDR3, as DNA: TGTGCCAGCAGACAGGGGAATCAGCCCCAGCATTTT. Variable domain in full (rest from reference TRBV25-1 and TRBJ1-5): EADIYQTPRYLVIGTGKKITLECSQTMGHDKMYWYQQDPGMELHLIHYSYGVNSTEKGDLSSESTVSRIRTEHFPLTLESARPSHTSQYLCASRQGNQPQHFGDGTRLSIL.

V is TRBV25-1 and J is TRBJ2-2; D uncertain. V was clipped by 1 base and J by 4 bases, with 16 bases between them. This CDR3 region has 17 residues. Germline lookup yields CDR1 MGHDK and CDR2 SYGVNS. The CDR3 sequence is CASSESSFAGGTGELFF. In DNA form, the CDR3 reads TGTGCCAGCAGTGAATCGTCCTTTGCAGGTGGCACCGGGGAGCTGTTTTTT.

The chain links TRBV10-1 to TRBJ2-1; possible D gene TRBD2, 5 bases. CDR3 length: 13 amino acids. The V end was cut by 2 bases, the J end by 5 bases, with 7 bases between. The germline CDR1 and CDR2 sequences are WNHNN and SYGVQD (reference sequence). The CDR3 loop reads CASSEPGNNEQFF. The CDR3, as DNA: TGCGCCAGCAGTGAGCCGGGAAACAATGAGCAGTTCTTC.

This chain uses TRBV20-1 with TRBJ1-1; 7 bases agree with TRBD1. Unmatched junction bases numbered 5, after V lost 6 bases and J lost 7 bases. The CDR3 contains 11 residues. The germline CDR1 and CDR2 sequences are DFQATT and SNEGSKA (reference sequence). Here the CDR3 reads CSAAGQFEAFF. As DNA, the CDR3 is TGCAGTGCCGCGGGACAGTTTGAAGCTTTCTTT.

The chain is built from TRBV7-2 and TRBJ2-5; no clear D. Per germline, CDR1 SGHTA and CDR2 FQGNSA. The CDR3 extends over 15 amino acids. V was trimmed by 2 bases and J by 1 base, leaving 11 bases between them. The CDR3 nucleotides read TGTGCCAGCAGCTTATCCGCGGCCTCCCAAGAGACCCAGTACTTC. Amino acid sequence: CASSLSAASQETQYF.

J is TRBJ1-1 and V is TRBV12-5, with D perhaps TRBD1 (5 bases). V was trimmed by 1 base and J by 5 bases, leaving 14 bases between them. The CDR3 extends over 15 amino acids. The germline CDR1 and CDR2 sequences are LGHNT and FRNRAP. The CDR3: CASGLDVLGVTEAFF. The CDR3 DNA reads TGTGCTAGTGGTTTGGACGTTTTAGGGGTAACTGAAGCTTTCTTT.

This chain links TRBV28 with TRBJ1-2; D not certain. Germline assignment: CDR1 MDHEN and CDR2 SYDVKM. The germline V and J ends were trimmed by 5 bases and 4 bases, with 5 bases remaining between them. The CDR3 covers 11 residues. The DNA of the CDR3 is TGTGCCAGCAGTGAGTCCTATGGCTACACCTTC. Translating gives CASSESYGYTF.

V is TRBV29-1 and J is TRBJ1-4; 9 positions match TRBD1. After removal of 5 bases from V and 4 bases from J, the junction contained 2 bases not matched to a gene. The germline gives CDR1 SQVTM, CDR2 ANQGSEA. There are 13 residues in the CDR3. The CDR3 region has the DNA TGCAGCGTTTGGGGACAGGGTAATGAAAAACTGTTTTTT. Translating gives CSVWGQGNEKLFF. The whole variable domain, filled in from reference TRBV29-1 and TRBJ1-4, reads SAVISQKPSRDICQRGTSLTIQCQVDSQVTMMFWYRQQPGQSLTLIATANQGSEATYESGFVIDKFPISRPNLTFSTLTVSNMSPEDSSIYLCSVWGQGNEKLFFGSGTQLSVL.

This clone was observed a single time. The chain combines TRBV28 with TRBJ2-1; D is uncertain. In germline, CDR1 is MDHEN, CDR2 SYDVKM. The CDR3 spans 15 residues. Trimming took off 7 bases at V and 8 bases at J, with 21 bases between the two ends. CDR3 nucleotides: TGTGCCAGCAACGCCCCGGGTGGCGCCCGGGATGAGCAGTTCTTC. Encoded protein: CASNAPGGARDEQFF.

The chain joins TRBV5-1 to TRBJ1-2, with 9 bases fitting TRBD1. After removal of 5 bases from V and 0 bases from J, the junction contained 8 bases not matched to a gene. There are 16 residues in the CDR3. Germline lookup yields CDR1 SGHRS and CDR2 YFSETQ. Here the CDR3 reads CASRPGQGTSNYGYTF. Here the CDR3 DNA reads TGCGCCAGCAGGCCGGGACAGGGAACCTCTAACTATGGCTACACCTTC.

The rearrangement joins TRBV7-9 to TRBJ1-1; no clear D gene. The CDR3 runs 12 residues. Per germline, CDR1 SEHNR and CDR2 FQNEAQ (reference sequence). The V gene lost 5 bases and the J gene lost 7 bases, with 11 bases spanning the gap. In DNA, the CDR3 is TGTGCCAGCAGCCAAAACGGAGGTGAAGCTTTCTTT. It encodes CASSQNGGEAFF.

The gene calls are TRBV4-1 and TRBJ1-5; D call uncertain. The V gene lost 0 bases and the J gene lost 2 bases, with 11 bases spanning the gap. The germline CDR1 and CDR2 sequences are MGHRA and YSYEKL. The CDR3 covers 16 residues. DNA of the CDR3: TGCGCCAGCAGCCAAGATGACGGGGAAGGCAATCAGCCCCAGCATTTT. Translation: CASSQDDGEGNQPQHF.